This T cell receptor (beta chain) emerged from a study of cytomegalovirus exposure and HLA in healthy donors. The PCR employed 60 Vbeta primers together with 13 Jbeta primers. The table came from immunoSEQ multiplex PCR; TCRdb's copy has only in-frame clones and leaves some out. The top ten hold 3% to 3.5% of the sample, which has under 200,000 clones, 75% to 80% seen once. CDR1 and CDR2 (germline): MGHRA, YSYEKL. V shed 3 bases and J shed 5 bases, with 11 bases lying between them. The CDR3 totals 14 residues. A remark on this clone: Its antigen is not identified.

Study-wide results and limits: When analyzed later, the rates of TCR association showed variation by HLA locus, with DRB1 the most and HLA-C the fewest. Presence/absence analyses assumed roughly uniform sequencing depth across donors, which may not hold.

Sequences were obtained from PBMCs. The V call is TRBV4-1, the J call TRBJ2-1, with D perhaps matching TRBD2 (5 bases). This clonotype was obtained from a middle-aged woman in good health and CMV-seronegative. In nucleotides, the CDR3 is TGCGCCAGCAGCCAGACTAACCTAAACAATGAGCAGTTCTTC. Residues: CASSQTNLNNEQFF.